This TCR beta chain derives from a study of PD-1 blockade in mismatch repair-deficient tumors. The study, taken as a whole, reports: Tumor-resident clones, often undetectable pretreatment in blood, expanded then contracted after pembrolizumab.

TCR sequencing covered a few patients who responded to pembrolizumab. With regard to this clone: The antigen is unknown.

V dropped 7 bases and J dropped 5 bases, with 14 bases sitting between them. The CDR3 runs to 13 residues. CDR1 is SNHLY, CDR2 FYNNEI, per germline. Sequencing used immunoSEQ multiplex PCR; TCRdb keeps in-frame clones, though not all of them. The data contain about 22,000 clones, roughly four fifths of them seen just once; the ten biggest clones take up roughly a sixth. Here the sequenced sample was peripheral blood, taken 2 weeks after starting pembrolizumab. The gene calls are TRBV2 and TRBJ2-5; D is possibly TRBD2 (6 bases). The origin of this receptor is an adult with mismatch repair-deficient cancer. DNA for the CDR3: TGTGCCAGCACCGCGACTAGAGGGGAGACCCAGTACTTC. It encodes CASTATRGETQYF.